The rows below give T cell receptor beta chains drawn from one sample of a study of blood T cell repertoires in COVID-19. This table comes from immunoSEQ multiplex PCR, and its TCRdb copy is limited to in-frame clones, with some not included. The table lists around 250,000 clones, roughly 87% of them singletons, with about 0.7% in the top ten. The sample was peripheral blood. The receptor set was obtained from a human donor in a cohort sampled during active COVID-19. The CDR3 runs from the conserved cysteine through the conserved F or W. Fields, in order: J gene, D gene, V gene, clone size, CDR3 DNA, CDR3 protein. D genes are given only for firm matches. Part of the rows lack a size; the others show once, few, many or a class for expanded clones.

TRBJ2-5,-,TRBV28,-,TGTGCCAGCAGTACTGTAGGAGGGCGAAGGGAGACCCAGTACTTC,CASSTVGGRRETQYF
TRBJ2-7,TRBD2,TRBV7-2,-,TGTGCCAGCAGCCTCCAGGCTAGCGGGGGGGCAGTAGACGAGCAGTACTTC,CASSLQASGGAVDEQYF
TRBJ2-7,TRBD2,TRBV15,-,TGTGCCACCAGCAGTTGGACTAGCGGATTTTACGAGCAGTACTTC,CATSSWTSGFYEQYF
TRBJ1-4,-,TRBV6-5,-,TGTGCCAGCAGTCCCATACGGACTAATGAAAAACTGTTTTTT,CASSPIRTNEKLFF
TRBJ2-1,-,TRBV7-2,-,TGTGCCAGCAGCTTACCAGCGGTAATTCTCTACAATGAGCAGTTCTTC,CASSLPAVILYNEQFF
TRBJ2-7,TRBD1,TRBV2,-,TGTGCCAGCAGTCCGGACAGGGAACCCTACTACGAGCAGTACTTC,CASSPDREPYYEQYF
TRBJ1-2,-,TRBV6-5,-,TGTGCCAGCAGTTACAGGGGTGGCTACACCTTC,CASSYRGGYTF
TRBJ2-3,-,TRBV7-9,-,TGTGCCAGCAGCCCAGCGGTCAGTGATACAGATACGCAGTATTTT,CASSPAVSDTDTQYF
TRBJ2-5,-,TRBV7-7,once,TGTGCCAGCAGCCCCGGAGGAGGGCTTGGGGAGACCCAGTACTTC,CASSPGGGLGETQYF
TRBJ1-2,TRBD1,TRBV27,-,TGTGCCAGCAGTTTTGCCGGGACAGGGGATGGCTACACCTTC,CASSFAGTGDGYTF
TRBJ1-5,-,TRBV6-4,-,TGTGCCAGCAGTCCAGGGCTGGGCAATCAGCCCCAGCATTTT,CASSPGLGNQPQHF
TRBJ2-1,-,TRBV7-9,once,TGTGCCAGCAGCTTGGGCGGGCAAGAGCAGTTCTTC,CASSLGGQEQFF
TRBJ1-5,-,TRBV28,-,TGTGCCAGCAGTTTTTATACCGGGGGGCTCGGAAATCAGCCCCAGCATTTT,CASSFYTGGLGNQPQHF
TRBJ2-7,-,TRBV18,-,TGTGCCAGCTCACCATCAGGCGGGGTGAACTACGAGCAGTACTTC,CASSPSGGVNYEQYF
TRBJ2-4,-,TRBV28,-,TGTGCCAGCGGTGGGCCGACAGTGGACATTCAGTACTTC,CASGGPTVDIQYF
TRBJ1-2,TRBD1,TRBV29-1,-,TGCAGCGTTGTGACAGGGAACCTTTATGGCTACACCTTC,CSVVTGNLYGYTF
TRBJ2-7,-,TRBV5-1,-,TGCGCCAGCAGCTTGGGAGGGTACTCCTACGAGCAGTACTTC,CASSLGGYSYEQYF
TRBJ1-1,TRBD1,TRBV7-2,-,TGTGCCAGCAGCTTACAAGGACAGGGGGCGAGGGCTGAAGCTTTCTTT,CASSLQGQGARAEAFF
TRBJ2-7,-,TRBV18,-,TGTGCCAGCTCACCAGGAGGGGGCAACTACGAGCAGTACTTC,CASSPGGGNYEQYF
TRBJ1-1,-,TRBV3-1/TRBV3-2,few,TGTGCCAGCAGCCGCTTCGGGGGAAGCACTGAAGCTTTCTTT,CASSRFGGSTEAFF
TRBJ1-6,-,TRBV6-2/TRBV6-3,-,TGTGCCAGCAGTTTCCGACAAGACACTTCCCACCTCCACTTT,CASSFRQDTSHLHF
TRBJ2-7,-,TRBV9,-,TGTGCCAGTGCAGGCGCCAACTCCTACGAGCAGTACTTC,CASAGANSYEQYF
TRBJ1-1,-,TRBV6-5,-,TGTGCCAGCAGTTACTCGACCGGGGTTAACACTGAAGCTTTCTTT,CASSYSTGVNTEAFF
TRBJ1-1,TRBD1,TRBV7-9,-,TGTGCCAGCAGCTCCGGGACAGCCCTGAACACTGAAGCTTTCTTT,CASSSGTALNTEAFF
TRBJ1-4,-,TRBV24-1,-,TGTGCCACCAGTGACCCCACAGGGCTGATAGGGGAAAAACTGTTTTTT,CATSDPTGLIGEKLFF
TRBJ2-1,TRBD2,TRBV11-2,few,TGTGCCAGCAGTACTGGGACTAGCGGGGCCAATGAGCAGTTCTTC,CASSTGTSGANEQFF
TRBJ2-1,TRBD2,TRBV12-3/TRBV12-4,-,TGTGCCAGCCTAGCGGGAGCCTACAATGAGCAGTTCTTC,CASLAGAYNEQFF
TRBJ2-7,-,TRBV28,-,TGTGCCAGCAGCTACCCTGCCTACGAGCAGTACTTC,CASSYPAYEQYF
TRBJ2-7,TRBD1,TRBV18,-,TGTGCCAGCTCAATTGGACAGGGTAGATTCTACGAGCAGTACTTC,CASSIGQGRFYEQYF
TRBJ2-7,TRBD2,TRBV7-2,-,TGTGCCAGCAGCTTAGTTAGCGGGGGGGGAAAAGAGCAGTACTTC,CASSLVSGGGKEQYF
TRBJ1-3,TRBD1,TRBV9,-,TGTGCCAGCAGCCTGGGGACAGGTGGAAACACCATATATTTT,CASSLGTGGNTIYF
TRBJ1-2,TRBD1,TRBV27,-,TGTGCCAGCAGTTACAGGGGGAACTATGGCTACACCTTC,CASSYRGNYGYTF
TRBJ2-3,-,TRBV4-1,few,TGCGCCAGCAGCCAAGGACAGTCCCACACAGATACGCAGTATTTT,CASSQGQSHTDTQYF
TRBJ1-1,-,TRBV10-1,-,TGCGCCAGCAGTGCGACGCAGGCCGGCGCTGAAGCTTTCTTT,CASSATQAGAEAFF
TRBJ1-2,-,TRBV25-1,-,TGTGCCAGCAGTGAAAGAGGTAGCTACACCTTC,CASSERGSYTF
TRBJ1-2,-,TRBV2,-,TGTGCCAGCACTGGAGGGATCGGCTACACCTTC,CASTGGIGYTF
TRBJ2-3,TRBD1,TRBV5-1,-,TGCGCCAGCAGCTGGGACAGGGTAGATACGCAGTATTTT,CASSWDRVDTQYF
TRBJ1-2,-,TRBV5-6,-,TGTGCCAGCAGCTTAGTCGACAGGTCCCGGGGCTACACCTTC,CASSLVDRSRGYTF
TRBJ2-7,-,TRBV9,-,TGTGCCAGCGACTCCACCGGTCACTTCCCGACCTACGAGCAGTACTTC,CASDSTGHFPTYEQYF
TRBJ2-7,TRBD1,TRBV7-9,-,TGTGCCAGCAGCCCAGCAATGGGACAGGGAACCTACGAGCAGTACTTC,CASSPAMGQGTYEQYF
TRBJ2-1,-,TRBV5-4,once,TGTGCCAGCAGCTTCGAACTGCTTGGTGGTGAGCAGTTCTTC,CASSFELLGGEQFF
TRBJ2-7,TRBD2,TRBV3-1/TRBV3-2,-,TGTGCCAGCAGCCTCGCCGGGACTAGAGGGCACCCCTGGGAGCAGTACTTC,CASSLAGTRGHPWEQYF
TRBJ1-6,-,TRBV28,-,TGTGCCAGCAGTTCCAGCATTTACAGGGCCGATAATTCACCCCTCCACTTT,CASSSSIYRADNSPLHF
TRBJ2-1,-,TRBV28,-,TGTGCCAGCAGTTTACGACCCGACAGTTACAATGAGCAGTTCTTC,CASSLRPDSYNEQFF
TRBJ2-1,-,TRBV5-4,-,TGTGCCAGCAGCTTGTTCGGGGGGCAGAGCTCCTACAATGAGCAGTTCTTC,CASSLFGGQSSYNEQFF